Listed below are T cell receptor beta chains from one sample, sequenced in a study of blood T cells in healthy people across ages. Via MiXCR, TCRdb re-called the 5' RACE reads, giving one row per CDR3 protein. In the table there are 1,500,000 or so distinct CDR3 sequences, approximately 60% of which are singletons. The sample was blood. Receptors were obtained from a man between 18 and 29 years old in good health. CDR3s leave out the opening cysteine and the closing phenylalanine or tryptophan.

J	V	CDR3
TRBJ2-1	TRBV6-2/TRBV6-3	ASSYRVNEQF
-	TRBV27	ASSLTSISYEQY
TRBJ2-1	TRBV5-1	ASSLGGSSYNEQF
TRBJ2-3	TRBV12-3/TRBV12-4	ASSKQGPSTDTQY
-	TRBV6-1	ASTPGLAGFQETQY
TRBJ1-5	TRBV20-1	SAMDSLYSNQPQH
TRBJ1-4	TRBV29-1	SATSGTVNEKLF
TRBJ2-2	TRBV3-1	ASSRIDRVPGELF
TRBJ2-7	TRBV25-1	ASSDDAAIGY
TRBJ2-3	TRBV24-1	ATSDYGLRTPGTDTQY
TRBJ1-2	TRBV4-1	ASSQDRVSNYGYT
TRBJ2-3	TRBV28	ASSFPRGADTQY
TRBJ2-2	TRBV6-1	SSSEKPSGAGELF
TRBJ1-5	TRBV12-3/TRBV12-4	ASQEGSNQPQH
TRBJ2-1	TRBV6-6	ASSPGLRLAGGDEQF
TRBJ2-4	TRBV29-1	SVAPPWGEGAKNIQY
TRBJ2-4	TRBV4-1	ASSQEGAAYIQY
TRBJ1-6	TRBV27	ASSSINRGWYSPLH
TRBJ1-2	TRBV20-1	SARIGDPNYGYT
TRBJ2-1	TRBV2	ASNTVWGDEQF
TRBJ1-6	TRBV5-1	ASSLDGVSSPLH
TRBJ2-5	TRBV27	ASSLTRLAGGPSEQY
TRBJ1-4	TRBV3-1	ASSHAEEKLF
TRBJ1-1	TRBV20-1	SARKYPGQGNTEAF
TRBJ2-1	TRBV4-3	ASSQARSLLDNEQF
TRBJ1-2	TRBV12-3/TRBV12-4	ASRSRDRVGKAGYT
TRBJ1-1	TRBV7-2	ASEISGSTEAF
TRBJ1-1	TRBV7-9	ASSLGSLTEAF
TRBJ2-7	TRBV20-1	SARTVVTYEQY
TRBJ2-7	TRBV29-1	SVEGTGASRYEQY
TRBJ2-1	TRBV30	AWSGLAGGSSYNEQF
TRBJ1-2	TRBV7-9	ASSLAGHGLYGYT
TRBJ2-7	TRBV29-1	SAISGTTGEQY
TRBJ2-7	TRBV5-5	ASSPQGLGEQY
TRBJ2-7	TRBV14	ASSYGTSGTFGQY
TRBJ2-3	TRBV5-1	ASSLNLVDTQY
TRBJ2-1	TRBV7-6	ASSLNWDRTSYNEQF
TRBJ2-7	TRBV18	ASSRGLAGGSYEQY
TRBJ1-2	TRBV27	ASSLSTGPINYGYT
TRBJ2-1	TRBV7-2	ASSLLGTGVGEQF
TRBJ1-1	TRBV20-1	SASPRAEGAF
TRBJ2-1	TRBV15	ATSQTSGRLYDEQF
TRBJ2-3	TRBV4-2	ASSPYISRRDTQY
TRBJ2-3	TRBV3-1	ASSQGVGSTNTDTQY
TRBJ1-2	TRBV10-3	AISESTGGDYT
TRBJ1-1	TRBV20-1	SARDGQGVTEAF
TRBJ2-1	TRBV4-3	ASSQETSGGHNEQF
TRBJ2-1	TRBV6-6	ASSYSFRDEQF
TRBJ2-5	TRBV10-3	AISEAETQY
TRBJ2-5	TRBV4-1	ASSQDLNSNNERF
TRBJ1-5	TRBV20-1	SAREHGNQPQH
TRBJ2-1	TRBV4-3	ASSQTGATYNEQF
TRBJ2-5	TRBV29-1	SLGIGETQY
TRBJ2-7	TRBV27	ASSTTSGSSYEQY
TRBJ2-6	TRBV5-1	ASSPLTGISGANVLT
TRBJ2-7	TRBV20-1	SAQMPQSTYEQY
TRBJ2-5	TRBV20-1	SADGQMAETQY
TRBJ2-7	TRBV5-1	ASSLPPNYEQY